The present TCR beta chain was sequenced within a study of T-cell memory formation after mild COVID-19. Study results and limitations: CD4+ contracting clones were mainly CM and EM; CD8+ ones, EMRA. Clones contracting over day 15 to 85 were CD4/CD8 balanced, with later expanders leaning CD4+. The SARS-CoV-2 specificity of second-wave clones reaching peak at day 37 remained unverified.

This clonotype was seen more than once but under ten times. As yet, its antigen is unknown. 5'RACE with constant-segment primers yielded barcoded, UMI-tagged TCR alpha and TCR beta cDNA libraries. One entry per CDR3 protein results from TCRdb running MiXCR on the 5' RACE reads. There are some 130,000 distinct CDR3 sequences in the sample; about a sixth occur only once, and 4.5% to 6.5% lies in the top ten. This TCR was sampled from a man aged 18 to 29 who had mild COVID-19 (a few samples of this study predate the infection). Cell type and time point are not known. Material for sequencing was PBMCs or a T cell subset sorted from them (not recorded which).

The CDR3 loop is CASSRGHSYEQYF. CDR3 bases: TGTGCCAGCAGTAGGGGTCACTCCTACGAGCAGTACTTC. The rearrangement joins TRBV3-1 to TRBJ2-7; D might be TRBD1 (5 bases). The CDR3 runs 13 residues. V was cut by 6 bases and J by 0 bases, with 9 bases left in between. CDR1 LGHDT and CDR2 YNNKEL come from the germline V gene (reference sequence).